The 29 T cell receptor beta chains reported below all come from one sample, sequenced in a study of blood T cell repertoires in COVID-19. Some clones are missing from TCRdb's copy, which holds only in-frame ones; the method was immunoSEQ multiplex PCR. This sample yields under 150,000 clones, of which 81% are seen a single time; roughly 1.6% belongs to the top ten. The sequencing sample was made of peripheral blood. These receptors originate from a man in his fifties with acute or convalescent COVID-19.

The gene calls are TRBV15 and TRBJ1-4; possibly TRBD1 for D (6 bases). This CDR3 has 14 residues. Trimming removed 1 base from V and 6 bases from J, with 9 bases in between. Germline V gene sequence: CDR1 LNHNV, CDR2 YYDKDF (reference sequence). For the CDR3, the DNA is TGTGCCACCAGCAGAGCCCGACAGGATGAAAAACTGTTTTTT. Translation: CATSRARQDEKLFF.

This chain links TRBV5-1 with TRBJ1-1; TRBD1 matches 11 bases. V gave up 4 bases and J gave up 1 base; unmatched junction bases: 6. Germline V gene data show CDR1 as SGHRS and CDR2 as YFSETQ. The CDR3 covers 16 residues. This CDR3 is CASSLGQGGGNTEAFF. In DNA, the CDR3 is TGCGCCAGCAGCCTGGGACAGGGGGGAGGGAACACTGAAGCTTTCTTT.

This clone showed up just a few times. The chain uses TRBV30 and TRBJ2-7, with TRBD1 matching 7 bases. Germline V gene lookup returns CDR1 GTSNPN and CDR2 SVGIG (reference sequence). The CDR3 runs 13 residues. With V trimmed by 3 bases and J by 0 bases, 2 bases remained unmatched. CDR3: CAWSGTVSYEQYV. In DNA form, the CDR3 reads TGTGCCTGGAGCGGGACAGTCTCCTACGAGCAGTACGTC.

This clone has a single count. This chain links TRBV3-1 (or the pseudogene TRBV3-2) with TRBJ1-4; a possible D gene is TRBD1 (6 bases). Germline V gene data show CDR1 as LGHDT and CDR2 as YNNKEL (reference sequence). This CDR3 region has 14 residues. The germline V and J ends were trimmed by 1 base and 8 bases, with 11 bases remaining between them. CDR3 amino acids: CASSQGRGGEKLFF. Written as DNA, the CDR3 is TGTGCCAGCAGCCAAGGCAGGGGTGGGGAAAAACTGTTTTTT.

The gene calls are TRBV20-1 and TRBJ2-1; 7 nucleotides align to TRBD1. The germline CDR1 and CDR2 sequences are DFQATT and SNEGSKA (reference sequence). V lost 3 bases, J lost 5 bases, and 13 bases stayed unmatched. This CDR3 has 16 amino acids. CDR3 residues: CSASFVGTEKNNEQFF. In nucleotides, the CDR3 is TGCAGTGCTAGTTTTGTCGGGACAGAAAAAAACAATGAGCAGTTCTTC.

The gene calls are TRBV10-3 and TRBJ1-6; D perhaps matches TRBD1 (5 bases). The germline V and J ends were trimmed by 6 bases and 5 bases, with 5 bases remaining between them. There are 12 residues in the CDR3. CDR1 is ENHRY, CDR2 SYGVKD, per germline. CDR3 DNA sequence: TGTGCCATCAGCAGGGATAATTCACCCCTCCACTTT. Protein product: CAISRDNSPLHF.

The chain carries TRBV5-1 and TRBJ2-1, with 7 bases aligning to TRBD1. From germline, CDR1 is SGHRS and CDR2 YFSETQ. Trimming took 0 bases from V and 9 from J; bases not matched to a gene: 3. The CDR3 has 13 amino acids. CDR3 region: CASSLVTGIEQFF. The CDR3 nucleotides are TGCGCCAGCAGCTTGGTGACAGGGATTGAGCAGTTCTTC. Variable domain in full (rest from reference TRBV5-1 and TRBJ2-1): KAGVTQTPRYLIKTRGQQVTLSCSPISGHRSVSWYQQTPGQGLQFLFEYFSETQRNKGNFPGRFSGRQFSNSRSEMNVSTLELGDSALYLCASSLVTGIEQFFGPGTRLTVL.

This clone has just one count. This chain uses TRBV4-1 with TRBJ2-5; no firm D call. The germline V gene encodes CDR1 MGHRA and CDR2 YSYEKL. The CDR3 contains 16 residues. The V and J ends lost 0 bases and 5 bases respectively, with 16 bases between them. CDR3 nucleotides: TGCGCCAGCAGCCAAGACGAGGCTGCGCTGTCGGAGACCCAGTACTTC. Protein: CASSQDEAALSETQYF.

This clone was recorded only once. This rearrangement joins TRBV4-1 to TRBJ2-1; a weak D match, TRBD2 (7 bases). From germline, CDR1 is MGHRA and CDR2 YSYEKL. Between the trimmed V and J ends, which lost 4 bases and 5 bases, there was a span of 18 bases. This CDR3 is 16 amino acids long. The CDR3: CASSLLEGGLNNEQFF. The CDR3 coding sequence is TGCGCCAGCAGCCTACTAGAGGGGGGGTTAAACAATGAGCAGTTCTTC.

This chain joins TRBV25-1 and TRBJ1-6; 7 bases are a match to TRBD1. This CDR3 is built from 15 residues. The germline gives CDR1 MGHDK, CDR2 SYGVNS. Germline trimming cut 4 bases from V and 5 bases from J; bases unmatched to any gene: 5. The CDR3 DNA reads TGTGCCAGCAGTGTGACAGGGCTAGATAATTCACCCCTCCACTTT. Amino acid sequence: CASSVTGLDNSPLHF.

The chain carries TRBV6-5 and TRBJ1-1; 7 positions match TRBD1. Germline trimming cut 4 bases from V and 6 bases from J; bases unmatched to any gene: 8. The V gene's germline CDR1 is MNHEY and CDR2 SVGAGI. CDR3 length: 14 amino acids. CDR3 loop: CASSSLDRVAEAFF. CDR3 DNA: TGTGCCAGCAGTTCCCTCGACAGGGTGGCTGAAGCTTTCTTT.

The chain combines TRBV11-2 with TRBJ2-3; D might be TRBD2 (6 bases). With 5 bases removed from V and 0 bases from J, the gap between germline ends came to 9 bases. The CDR3 length is 14 residues. The germline gives CDR1 SGHAT, CDR2 FQNNGV. The CDR3 protein is CASSRGGSTDTQYF. The CDR3 DNA follows: TGTGCCAGCAGCCGGGGAGGTAGCACAGATACGCAGTATTTT.

The J gene is TRBJ1-1, the V gene TRBV30, with D hard to call. CDR1 is GTSNPN and CDR2 is SVGIG in the germline V gene (reference sequence). The V gene lost 3 bases and the J gene lost 3 bases, with 17 bases spanning the gap. The CDR3 runs to 15 residues. CDR3 protein: CAWRLLLAADTEAFF. The CDR3 DNA sequence: TGTGCCTGGAGGCTGCTTCTAGCTGCGGACACTGAAGCTTTCTTT.

In its sample, this clone was seen once. V usage is TRBV29-1 and J usage is TRBJ2-7; 8 bases line up with TRBD1. Germline trimming cut 4 bases from V and 1 base from J; bases unmatched to any gene: 0. CDR1 is SQVTM, CDR2 ANQGSEA, per germline. This CDR3 region has 12 residues. DNA for the CDR3: TGCAGCGTTGGGACAGGGTCCTACGAGCAGTACTTC. Its translation is CSVGTGSYEQYF.

The V and J genes are TRBV3-1 (or the pseudogene TRBV3-2) and TRBJ2-2, with TRBD1 identical over 8 bases. CDR1 LGHDT and CDR2 YNNKEL come from the germline V gene (reference sequence). After removal of 0 bases from V and 6 bases from J, the junction contained 9 bases not matched to a gene. The CDR3 contains 17 residues. CDR3 residues: CASSQERNRGRPGELFF. The CDR3 nucleotides read TGTGCCAGCAGCCAAGAGAGGAACAGGGGGAGACCCGGGGAGCTGTTTTTT.

The rearrangement links TRBV2 to TRBJ1-1; D perhaps matches TRBD1 (6 bases). Between the trimmed V and J ends, which lost 6 bases and 6 bases, there was a span of 14 bases. The CDR3 is 13 residues long. Germline V lookup: CDR1 SNHLY, CDR2 FYNNEI. CDR3 protein: CASRPTGTAEAFF. The DNA for the CDR3 is TGTGCCAGCAGGCCTACAGGGACCGCTGAAGCTTTCTTT.

A note on this clone: Because it lacks the conserved phenylalanine or tryptophan at the end, this CDR3 is likely a read error. Because the CDR3's place on the DNA is in doubt, the DNA is left out and the CDR3 is given as listed by TCRdb. The chain uses TRBV13 and TRBJ2-7; the table's D call, TRBD1, was not checked against the DNA. The CDR3 is 11 amino acids in total, end residues counted. Per the germline V gene, CDR1 is PRHDT and CDR2 is FYEKMQ (reference sequence). CDR3 sequence reads: CASSLGDRVFI.

This clone was seen once. Written as DNA, the CDR3 is TGTGCCAGCAGTCCACAGGTAGAGCAGCCCCAGCATTTT. Translated: CASSPQVEQPQHF. The chain uses TRBV6-6 and TRBJ1-5; possibly TRBD1 for D (5 bases). CDR1 MNHNY and CDR2 SVGAGI come from the germline V gene (reference sequence). With 5 bases removed from V and 7 bases from J, the gap between germline ends came to 12 bases. This CDR3 contains 13 residues.

V and J are TRBV7-8 and TRBJ1-2, with 8 positions matching TRBD1. This CDR3 region has 17 residues. Germline CDR1 reads SGHVS; CDR2 reads FQNEAQ. Trimming took 0 bases from V and 3 from J; bases not matched to a gene: 9. CDR3 bases: TGTGCCAGCAGCTTAGCAGGGCAGGGGGCGAAGTACTATGGCTACACCTTC. It specifies CASSLAGQGAKYYGYTF.

The V and J genes are TRBV3-1 (or the pseudogene TRBV3-2) and TRBJ2-7, with D maybe TRBD1 (5 bases). Trimming left V 4 bases short and J 5 bases short, with 18 bases between. Germline CDR1 is LGHDT and CDR2 is YNNKEL (reference sequence). The CDR3 extends over 15 amino acids. In DNA, the CDR3 is TGTGCCAGCAGCCCACCCACTAACCAAGGGGACGAGCAGTACTTC. Its protein product is CASSPPTNQGDEQYF.

The V gene is TRBV12-3 or TRBV12-4, the J gene TRBJ1-5, with D perhaps TRBD1 (5 bases). The CDR3 has 13 residues. V shed 3 bases and J shed 4 bases, with 7 bases lying between them. CDR3 residues: CASSFRVNQPQHF. Written as DNA, the CDR3 is TGTGCCAGCAGTTTCAGGGTAAATCAGCCCCAGCATTTT.

The J gene is TRBJ1-2, the V gene TRBV4-2; 7 nucleotides line up with TRBD1. Germline assignment: CDR1 LGHNA and CDR2 YNFKEQ. The CDR3 is 17 amino acids. Unmatched junction bases numbered 9, after V lost 1 base and J lost 1 base. The CDR3 protein is CASSQAPTGNHNYGYTF. The CDR3 nucleotides are TGTGCCAGCAGCCAAGCCCCGACAGGGAATCATAACTATGGCTACACCTTC.

V and J are TRBV5-1 and TRBJ1-2; D is ambiguous. This CDR3 is built from 15 residues. With 5 bases removed from V and 0 bases from J, the gap between germline ends came to 14 bases. Germline values: CDR1 SGHRS, CDR2 YFSETQ. The CDR3 is CASRMSRQANYGYTF. CDR3 bases: TGCGCCAGCAGAATGAGCCGACAAGCTAACTATGGCTACACCTTC.

V is TRBV5-1 and J is TRBJ1-1; possibly TRBD1 for D (5 bases). Trimming took 4 bases from V and 0 from J, leaving 13 bases between them. Germline CDR1 SGHRS, CDR2 YFSETQ. The CDR3 has 15 amino acids. The chain's CDR3 is CASSATWGMNTEAFF. In DNA form, the CDR3 reads TGCGCCAGCAGCGCGACTTGGGGCATGAACACTGAAGCTTTCTTT.

The chain couples TRBV2 to TRBJ2-7; 12 bases agree with TRBD1. The CDR3 totals 14 residues. The V and J ends lost 8 bases and 5 bases, in that order; junction bases with no gene match: 7. Germline assignment: CDR1 SNHLY and CDR2 FYNNEI. In DNA form, the CDR3 reads TGTGCCAGCCAACCGGGGACAGGGGGCCACGAGCAGTACGTC. Its protein product is CASQPGTGGHEQYV.

The chain is built from TRBV7-3 and TRBJ2-3; D gene ambiguous. The V and J ends lost 5 bases and 0 bases respectively, with 15 bases between them. The CDR3 spans 16 residues. CDR1 and CDR2 from the germline V gene are SGHTA and FQGTGA. CDR3 coding DNA: TGTGCCAGCAGCCCCCACGGGTCCGTTAGCACAGATACGCAGTATTTT. Translated, it gives CASSPHGSVSTDTQYF.

The chain recombines TRBV6-5 with TRBJ2-7; D is perhaps TRBD2 (7 bases). This CDR3 is built from 13 residues. V shed 11 bases and J shed 0 bases, with 14 bases lying between them. The V gene's germline CDR1 is MNHEY and CDR2 SVGAGI. In DNA form, the CDR3 reads TGTGCCGGAAGGGGGGGGAGCTCCTACGAGCAGTACTTC. Translated: CAGRGGSSYEQYF.

This clone was recorded only once. The chain recombines TRBV5-5 with TRBJ1-1; 7 bases match TRBD1. CDR1 SGHKS and CDR2 YYEKEE come from the germline V gene (reference sequence). Trimming at V came to 0 bases and at J to 5 bases, leaving 4 bases not matched to a gene. CDR3 length: 14 amino acids. The CDR3 DNA reads as TGTGCCAGCAGCTTGGCCCAGGGGGGAACTGAAGCTTTCTTT. Its protein product is CASSLAQGGTEAFF.

This chain links TRBV28 with TRBJ1-1, with D maybe TRBD1 (6 bases). Germline loops: CDR1 MDHEN, CDR2 SYDVKM. V lost 11 bases, J lost 3 bases, and 10 bases lay in between. The CDR3 loop spans 11 amino acids. This chain's CDR3 is CAAGEYTEAFF. The CDR3 region has the DNA TGTGCCGCAGGGGAGTACACTGAAGCTTTCTTT. The whole variable domain, filled in from reference TRBV28 and TRBJ1-1, reads DVKVTQSSRYLVKRTGEKVFLECVQDMDHENMFWYRQDPGLGLRLIYFSYDVKMKEKGDIPEGYSVSREKKERFSLILESASTNQTSMYLCAAGEYTEAFFGQGTRLTVV.